This T cell receptor (beta chain) emerged from a study of patients and donors after allogeneic stem cell transplantation. TCRdb reprocessed the RT-PCR reads via MiXCR and lists one record per CDR3 protein. The table lists some 960,000 distinct CDR3 sequences, over 15% of them singletons. The CDR3 is 14 amino acids. Germline values: CDR1 SNHLY, CDR2 FYNNEI. V was clipped by 7 bases and J by 7 bases; unmatched bases: 10. This chain connects TRBV2 to TRBJ2-7, with 10 bases identical to TRBD1. Specimen: blood, either unsorted or a sorted T cell fraction (not recorded which). The sequence derives from a human donor who was either an allogeneic HSCT recipient or a stem cell or donor lymphocyte infusion donor (not recorded which). It is not recorded whose cells these are; they may come from a transplant donor. CDR3 DNA sequence: TGTGCCAGCAACCCCAGACAGGGGGCAAGAGAGCAGTACTTC. Protein product: CASNPRQGAREQYF.